The 28 T cell receptor beta chains listed next were all sequenced from one sample in a study of blood T cell repertoires in COVID-19. Clones were read by immunoSEQ multiplex PCR, and TCRdb kept only the in-frame ones, dropping some. The sample contains some 200,000 clones, more than 75% of which appear only once. The sequenced sample consisted of PBMCs or T cells enriched from blood (not recorded which). These receptors came from a young man in a cohort exposed to, infected with or recovered from COVID-19 (not recorded which).

The gene calls are TRBV7-6 and TRBJ2-3, with D possibly being TRBD2 (6 bases). The length of the CDR3 is 17 residues. The germline V gene has CDR1 SGHVS and CDR2 FNYEAQ. Trimming removed 4 bases from V and 9 bases from J, with 26 bases in between. The CDR3 is CASSSRRDLSLIRTQYF. In nucleotides, the CDR3 is TGTGCCAGCAGCTCGAGGCGGGATTTAAGTCTTATAAGGACGCAGTATTTT.

The genes are TRBV4-1 and TRBJ2-2; TRBD2 aligns across 10 bases. Trimming at V came to 4 bases and at J to 7 bases, leaving 6 bases not matched to a gene. CDR1 and CDR2 (germline): MGHRA, YSYEKL. CDR3 length equals 15 residues. The chain's CDR3 is CASSRPAGGVGELFF. Here the CDR3 DNA reads TGCGCCAGCAGCCGACCAGCGGGAGGGGTCGGGGAGCTGTTTTTT.

This chain connects TRBV19 to TRBJ2-5; perhaps TRBD1 as D (6 bases). The ends were cut back, 2 bases at V and 6 bases at J, with 16 bases in the middle. CDR1 is LNHDA and CDR2 is SQIVND in the germline V gene (reference sequence). This CDR3 has 15 residues. CDR3: CASSISRGLGKTQYF. The CDR3 DNA is TGTGCCAGTAGTATAAGTAGGGGGTTGGGAAAGACCCAGTACTTC.

The chain couples TRBV6-5 to TRBJ2-3; 13 bases fit TRBD2. The trim removed 6 bases at V and 3 bases at J, leaving 3 bases unmatched. In germline, CDR1 is MNHEY, CDR2 SVGAGI. CDR3 length equals 15 residues. CDR3 bases: TGTGCCAGCAGGGGACTAGCGGGAACAACAGATACGCAGTATTTT. It translates to CASRGLAGTTDTQYF.

The chain employs TRBV4-1 and TRBJ2-2, with unresolved D. Trimming shortened V by 4 bases and J by 4 bases, and 7 bases separated the two germline ends. CDR1 is MGHRA, CDR2 YSYEKL, per germline. CDR3 size: 13 residues. The CDR3 bases are TGCGCCAGCAGCCCTCTTAGCACCGGGGAGCTGTTTTTT. Protein sequence: CASSPLSTGELFF.

This rearrangement joins TRBV3-1 (or the pseudogene TRBV3-2) to TRBJ2-7; 7 bases map to TRBD1. CDR1 and CDR2 (germline): LGHDT, YNNKEL (reference sequence). With V trimmed by 6 bases and J by 4 bases, 9 bases remained unmatched. The CDR3 runs 14 residues. This chain's CDR3 is CASSEDRVRYEQYF. For the CDR3, the DNA is TGTGCCAGCAGTGAAGACAGGGTACGGTACGAGCAGTACTTC.

V and J are TRBV27 and TRBJ2-7; 8 bases are shared with TRBD2. The CDR3 extends over 15 amino acids. V trimming: 6 bases; J trimming: 3 bases; junction bases outside the gene matches: 10. Looked up from germline, CDR1 is MNHEY and CDR2 is SMNVEV (reference sequence). CDR3: CASRATSAARYEQYF. The CDR3, as DNA: TGTGCCAGCAGAGCGACTAGCGCCGCCCGCTACGAGCAGTACTTC.

This chain connects TRBV5-4 to TRBJ2-5; no definite D call. V was trimmed by 3 bases and J by 5 bases, leaving 14 bases between them. This CDR3 is built from 14 residues. CDR1 and CDR2 (germline): SGHNT, YYREEE (reference sequence). Written as DNA, the CDR3 is TGTGCCAGCAGCTATCACCCCGAGGCCGAGACCCAGTACTTC. Residues: CASSYHPEAETQYF.

The V call is TRBV7-2, the J call TRBJ2-7, with TRBD2 matching over 12 bases. Germline values: CDR1 SGHTA, CDR2 FQGNSA. J lost 0 bases, V lost 3 bases, and 9 bases had no gene match. The CDR3 runs to 18 residues. The CDR3 nucleotides are TGTGCCAGCAGCTTGGGAGGACTAGCGGGATTGAGCTCCTACGAGCAGTACTTC. Encoded protein: CASSLGGLAGLSSYEQYF.

The J gene is TRBJ2-7, the V gene TRBV11-2; TRBD1 aligns across 11 bases. This CDR3 is 18 amino acids long. Trimming removed 4 bases from V and 2 bases from J; junction bases left unmatched: 13. In germline, CDR1 is SGHAT, CDR2 FQNNGV. The chain's CDR3 is CASSSLGTGGLIPYEQYF. The CDR3 coding sequence is TGTGCCAGCAGCTCCCTGGGGACAGGGGGTCTGATTCCCTACGAGCAGTACTTC.

The chain carries TRBV6-5 and TRBJ2-1; D not resolved. The V and J ends lost 8 bases and 10 bases respectively, with 12 bases between them. CDR1 is MNHEY and CDR2 is SVGAGI in the germline V gene. This CDR3 region has 11 residues. CDR3 sequence (DNA): TGTGCCAGCGGAGTGGGTCTCGAGCAGTTCTTC. Amino acids: CASGVGLEQFF.

The rearrangement uses TRBV7-9 and TRBJ1-2; D gene ambiguous. Trimming pared 6 bases from V and 1 base from J, leaving 3 bases between. Germline CDR1 reads SEHNR; CDR2 reads FQNEAQ (reference sequence). The CDR3 loop spans 11 amino acids. Here the CDR3 DNA reads TGTGCCAGCAGTAATAACTATGGCTACACCTTC. Its protein is CASSNNYGYTF.

The chain employs TRBV28 and TRBJ2-7; TRBD2 agrees at 13 bases. This CDR3 is 16 amino acids long. The J segment lost 0 bases and the V segment lost 6 bases, leaving 5 bases of the junction unmatched. Germline values: CDR1 MDHEN, CDR2 SYDVKM. The CDR3 DNA reads TGTGCCAGCAGGGGACTAGCGGGGTTGAGCTCCTACGAGCAGTACTTC. Its protein product is CASRGLAGLSSYEQYF.

This clone has just one count. The rearrangement uses TRBV7-6 and TRBJ2-1, with TRBD2 identical over 12 bases. CDR1 is SGHVS and CDR2 is FNYEAQ in the germline V gene. V shed 6 bases and J 8 bases; nucleotides not matched to a gene: 8. The CDR3 loop spans 15 amino acids. CDR3 bases: TGTGCCAGCAGAGAGACTAGCGGGAGAGCGGATGAGCAGTTCTTC. This translates into CASRETSGRADEQFF.

V and J are TRBV19 and TRBJ1-4, with 8 bases identical to TRBD1. The V and J ends lost 3 bases and 3 bases, in that order; junction bases with no gene match: 3. The CDR3 is made up of 15 amino acids. Germline loops: CDR1 LNHDA, CDR2 SQIVND (reference sequence). CDR3 sequence: CASSIQQGANEKLFF. In DNA form, the CDR3 reads TGTGCCAGTAGTATTCAACAGGGGGCTAATGAAAAACTGTTTTTT.

This chain links TRBV15 with TRBJ2-3; no clear D. V lost 0 bases and J 5 bases, leaving 9 bases between the germline ends. CDR3 length equals 14 residues. The germline gives CDR1 LNHNV, CDR2 YYDKDF (reference sequence). The CDR3 reads CATSRDSLIDTQYF. CDR3 sequence (DNA): TGTGCCACCAGCAGAGATAGTTTAATAGATACGCAGTATTTT.

The J gene is TRBJ1-1, the V gene TRBV6-5; D may be TRBD1 (5 bases). The CDR3 is made up of 15 amino acids. Germline CDR1 reads MNHEY; CDR2 reads SVGAGI. Trimming cost V 6 bases and J 1 base, with 15 bases left between them. The CDR3 nucleotides read TGTGCCAGCAGCTTGACCGGGACTCAGAACACTGAAGCTTTCTTT. Its translation is CASSLTGTQNTEAFF.

The chain combines TRBV28 with TRBJ2-7; the D gene is possibly TRBD1 (5 bases). The CDR3 has 13 residues. V shed 6 bases and J shed 1 base, with 10 bases lying between them. From germline, CDR1 is MDHEN and CDR2 SYDVKM. CDR3 region: CASRGEQSYEQYF. The CDR3 bases are TGTGCCAGCAGAGGGGAACAATCCTACGAGCAGTACTTC.

This chain connects TRBV24-1 to TRBJ2-2; TRBD1 might be the D (5 bases). This CDR3 has 14 amino acids. V was cut by 5 bases and J by 7 bases, with 13 bases left in between. CDR1 is KGHDR and CDR2 is SFDVKD in the germline V gene. The CDR3 reads CATSADTHHGELFF. As DNA, the CDR3 is TGTGCCACCAGTGCGGACACCCATCACGGGGAGCTGTTTTTT.

The chain carries TRBV3-1 (or the pseudogene TRBV3-2) and TRBJ2-3; 12 positions agree with TRBD2. Losses at the gene ends were 0 bases for V and 6 bases for J; bases not matched to a gene: 13. Looked up from germline, CDR1 is LGHDT and CDR2 is YNNKEL (reference sequence). This CDR3 region has 19 residues. The CDR3 loop reads CASSQDVTSGSSAWDTQYF. For the CDR3, the DNA is TGTGCCAGCAGCCAAGATGTGACTAGCGGGAGTAGTGCCTGGGATACGCAGTATTTT.

The rearrangement uses TRBV19 and TRBJ1-2; D not resolved. CDR1 is LNHDA and CDR2 is SQIVND in the germline V gene (reference sequence). V was cut by 7 bases and J by 4 bases, with 19 bases left in between. The CDR3 totals 15 residues. The CDR3 nucleotides read TGTGCCAGTACTTCTCGGCAGGTTAGAAGCTATGGCTACACCTTC. This codes for CASTSRQVRSYGYTF.

The V and J genes are TRBV5-8 and TRBJ2-4; D gene ambiguous. This CDR3 region has 16 residues. The V and J ends lost 3 bases and 4 bases respectively, with 17 bases between them. Germline V lookup: CDR1 SGHTS, CDR2 YDEGEE. CDR3 DNA: TGTGCCAGCAGCTGCCCCCAAAATGGGCTAAAAAACATTCAGTACTTC. It encodes CASSCPQNGLKNIQYF. Drawing the rest from reference TRBV5-8 and TRBJ2-4, the complete variable domain is EAGVTQSPTHLIKTRGQQATLRCSPISGHTSVYWYQQALGLGLQFLLWYDEGEERNRGNFPPRFSGRQFPNYSSELNVNALELEDSALYLCASSCPQNGLKNIQYFGAGTRLSVL.

The chain has TRBV6-6 and TRBJ2-7; TRBD1 might be the D (6 bases). Germline V CDR1 and CDR2: MNHNY, SVGAGI (reference sequence). The CDR3 is made up of 14 amino acids. Trimming took 6 bases from V and 0 from J, leaving 12 bases between them. In nucleotides, the CDR3 is TGTGCCAGCAGCACGACAGGAAGCTCCTACGAGCAGTACTTC. This encodes CASSTTGSSYEQYF.

This CDR3 reads CSVRANTEAFF. The CDR3 region has the DNA TGCAGCGTTCGAGCGAACACTGAAGCTTTCTTT. The V call is TRBV29-1, the J call TRBJ1-1, with unresolved D. The length of the CDR3 is 11 residues. V gave up 5 bases and J gave up 1 base, with 5 bases separating them. Germline loops: CDR1 SQVTM, CDR2 ANQGSEA. Drawing the rest from reference TRBV29-1 and TRBJ1-1, the complete variable domain is SAVISQKPSRDICQRGTSLTIQCQVDSQVTMMFWYRQQPGQSLTLIATANQGSEATYESGFVIDKFPISRPNLTFSTLTVSNMSPEDSSIYLCSVRANTEAFFGQGTRLTVV.

This clone was counted a few times. The gene calls are TRBV5-4 and TRBJ2-7; 8 bases align to TRBD2. The CDR3 length is 15 residues. Germline lookup yields CDR1 SGHNT and CDR2 YYREEE (reference sequence). Trimming took 0 bases from V and 3 from J; bases not matched to a gene: 5. As DNA, the CDR3 is TGTGCCAGCAGCTTGGTTTTGGGGACTAGCTACGAGCAGTACTTC. Its protein product is CASSLVLGTSYEQYF.

The chain carries TRBV6-5 and TRBJ2-1, with TRBD2 matching 11 bases. The CDR3 loop spans 15 amino acids. The germline CDR1 and CDR2 sequences are MNHEY and SVGAGI. V shed 8 bases and J 5 bases; nucleotides not matched to a gene: 8. CDR3 in amino acids: CASGYLAGGNNEQFF. CDR3 DNA: TGTGCCAGCGGGTACCTAGCGGGAGGAAACAATGAGCAGTTCTTC.

The chain employs TRBV7-3 and TRBJ2-6; no firm D call. The V gene's germline CDR1 is SGHTA and CDR2 FQGTGA. V dropped 6 bases and J dropped 2 bases, with 17 bases sitting between them. This CDR3 region has 17 residues. CDR3 coding DNA: TGTGCCAGCAGTTCTAATCCCCAGGTGACTGGGGCCAACGTCCTGACTTTC. The encoded protein is CASSSNPQVTGANVLTF. Together with reference TRBV7-3 and TRBJ2-6, the CDR3 gives the full variable domain: GAGVSQTPSNKVTEKGKYVELRCDPISGHTALYWYRQSLGQGPEFLIYFQGTGAADDSGLPNDRFFAVRPEGSVSTLKIQRTERGDSAVYLCASSSNPQVTGANVLTFGAGSRLTVL.

The chain has TRBV27 and TRBJ2-3, with D unresolved. CDR1 is MNHEY and CDR2 is SMNVEV in the germline V gene (reference sequence). The CDR3 totals 12 residues. V was cut by 3 bases and J by 2 bases, with 3 bases left in between. This CDR3 is CASSFLTDTQYF. The CDR3 region has the DNA TGTGCCAGCAGTTTCCTCACAGATACGCAGTATTTT.